The 31 T cell receptor beta chains below come from one sample, sequenced in a study of breast tumors, draining lymph nodes, adjacent tissues. Axillary draining lymph nodes of breast cancer patients supplied the node samples. MiXCR was run by TCRdb on the multiplex PCR reads, yielding one entry per CDR3 protein. The profile shows under 150,000 distinct CDR3 sequences, 15% to 20% of them singletons. The sample consisted of axillary lymph node tissue. The receptor set was obtained from a female donor with breast cancer. Some clones in this sample may be carry-over from other donors' samples.

This clonotype came up many times. This chain links TRBV5-1 with TRBJ2-5; 9 positions match TRBD2. After removal of 0 bases from V and 5 bases from J, the junction contained 2 bases not matched to a gene. Germline V CDR1 and CDR2: SGHRS, YFSETQ. This CDR3 contains 14 residues. DNA for the CDR3: TGCGCCAGCAGCTTGGGCGGGGGGGCCGAGACCCAGTACTTC. Translation: CASSLGGGAETQYF. Combining the CDR3 with reference TRBV5-1 and TRBJ2-5 gives the whole variable domain KAGVTQTPRYLIKTRGQQVTLSCSPISGHRSVSWYQQTPGQGLQFLFEYFSETQRNKGNFPGRFSGRQFSNSRSEMNVSTLELGDSALYLCASSLGGGAETQYFGPGTRLLVL.

This clonotype was detected many times. The gene calls are TRBV5-1 and TRBJ2-3; tentative D call: TRBD1 (7 bases). Germline CDR1 and CDR2: SGHRS and YFSETQ. V was cut by 4 bases and J by 4 bases, with 16 bases left in between. CDR3 length: 15 residues. The CDR3 spells CASSTPGGSADTQYF. The CDR3 nucleotides are TGCGCCAGCAGCACTCCAGGGGGGTCGGCAGATACGCAGTATTTT.

This clonotype was counted many times. The chain uses TRBV7-9 and TRBJ2-5, with TRBD2 as a possible D gene (5 bases). Between the trimmed V and J ends, which lost 5 bases and 5 bases, there was a span of 15 bases. Germline loops: CDR1 SEHNR, CDR2 FQNEAQ (reference sequence). The CDR3 consists of 14 residues. This CDR3 is CASSPRGSRETQYF. The CDR3 DNA reads as TGTGCCAGCAGCCCCCGGGGAAGCAGGGAGACCCAGTACTTC. The full variable domain, with the rest looked up from reference TRBV7-9 and TRBJ2-5, is DTGVSQNPRHKITKRGQNVTFRCDPISEHNRLYWYRQTLGQGPEFLTYFQNEAQLEKSRLLSDRFSAERPKGSFSTLEIQRTEQGDSAMYLCASSPRGSRETQYFGPGTRLLVL.

Worth noting for this clonotype: Just one base apart from a much larger clone, this may be a read error. The chain uses TRBV12-3 or TRBV12-4 and TRBJ1-3, with D possibly matching TRBD1 (5 bases). This CDR3 has 14 amino acids. V was shortened by 7 bases and J by 2 bases, with 12 bases between the two germline ends. CDR3 in DNA: TGTGCCAGCACCAAACGGGGGACTGGAAACACCATATATTTT. This translates into CASTKRGTGNTIYF.

This clonotype was observed once. A single base separates this from a much larger clone, so it may be a read error. The chain joins TRBV19 to TRBJ2-1; 7 bases fit TRBD2. The length of the CDR3 is 13 residues. V was pared by 4 bases and J by 9 bases, with 6 bases of the junction left unmatched. Germline CDR1 and CDR2: LNHDA and SQIVND (reference sequence). The CDR3 region has the DNA TGTGCCAGTAGTAGCGGGAGTACGAGTGAGCAGTTCTTC. Translated, it gives CASSSGSTSEQFF.

There are many counts of this clonotype. The chain joins TRBV12-3 or TRBV12-4 to TRBJ1-5; 7 bases agree with TRBD1. The CDR3 is 19 amino acids. V was clipped by 0 bases and J by 7 bases; unmatched bases: 18. The CDR3 sequence: CASSLARGDARGRGQPQHF. DNA of the CDR3: TGTGCCAGCAGTTTAGCGCGAGGAGATGCGAGGGGGCGCGGACAGCCCCAGCATTTT.

As regards this clonotype: This CDR3 fails to terminate in the conserved phenylalanine or tryptophan, so it likely reflects a read error. No DNA is shown, since the ends of the CDR3 on it are uncertain; the CDR3 is the one TCRdb lists. The V and J genes are TRBV4-1 and TRBJ1-1. Germline CDR1 is MGHRA and CDR2 is YSYEKL. The CDR3 is 11 residues long, ends included. CDR3 residues: CASSHEGPLVL.

This clonotype was observed at least ten times. The CDR3 bases are TGCAGCGTTGAAGATCAGGGGCGCGGAAACACCATATATTTT. Its protein product is CSVEDQGRGNTIYF. V usage is TRBV29-1 and J usage is TRBJ1-3, with D maybe TRBD1 (6 bases). The CDR3 spans 14 residues. Germline lookup yields CDR1 SQVTM and CDR2 ANQGSEA. V lost 0 bases, J lost 4 bases, and 10 bases lay in between.

This clonotype was counted only a few times. The CDR3 protein is CASSQGGRETQYF. For the CDR3, the DNA is TGCGCCAGCAGCCAAGGAGGGCGGGAGACCCAGTACTTC. V usage is TRBV4-1 and J usage is TRBJ2-5; tentative D call: TRBD2 (5 bases). The ends were cut back, 1 base at V and 5 bases at J, with 8 bases in the middle. This CDR3 has 13 amino acids. Germline values: CDR1 MGHRA, CDR2 YSYEKL.

This clonotype was observed a few times. The chain combines TRBV12-3 or TRBV12-4 with TRBJ2-2; no clear D gene. This CDR3 region has 14 residues. The V and J ends lost 0 bases and 5 bases respectively, with 7 bases between them. The CDR3 DNA sequence: TGTGCCAGCAGTTTAGCCAGTGGAACCGGGGAGCTGTTTTTT. Translation gives CASSLASGTGELFF.

To note about this clonotype: Given a much more abundant clone one base away, this may be a read error. The rearrangement uses TRBV12-3 or TRBV12-4 and TRBJ2-1; 9 nucleotides line up with TRBD2. The CDR3 covers 15 residues. Trimming at V came to 4 bases and at J to 5 bases, leaving 6 bases not matched to a gene. CDR3 amino acids: CASSSRASGDNEQFF. CDR3 nucleotides: TGTGCCAGCAGTTCTAGGGCTAGCGGGGACAATGAGCAGTTCTTC.

This clonotype showed up many times. CDR3 in amino acids: CASSQAGAGDAVETQYF. Written as DNA, the CDR3 is TGTGCCAGCAGCCAAGCTGGAGCGGGGGACGCGGTAGAGACCCAGTACTTC. This chain uses TRBV3-1 with TRBJ2-5; 8 bases map to TRBD2. The V segment lost 1 base and the J segment 4 bases; nucleotides outside the gene matches: 11. Germline V gene lookup returns CDR1 LGHDT and CDR2 YNNKEL (reference sequence). This CDR3 spans 17 amino acids.

The sample holds many counts of this clonotype. This chain uses TRBV12-3 or TRBV12-4 with TRBJ2-3; a possible D gene is TRBD2 (5 bases). The CDR3 runs to 14 residues. Trimming removed 3 bases from V and 2 bases from J, with 9 bases in between. CDR3 nucleotides: TGTGCCAGCAGTTTCAAGCGGAACACAGATACGCAGTATTTT. The encoded protein is CASSFKRNTDTQYF.

This clonotype was counted between two and nine times. This chain links TRBV20-1 with TRBJ2-5; D not resolved. Looked up from germline, CDR1 is DFQATT and CDR2 is SNEGSKA (reference sequence). V was pared by 6 bases and J by 5 bases, with 10 bases between. The CDR3 runs to 11 residues. CDR3 DNA: TGCAGTGCCGCTCGGGCGGAGACCCAGTACTTC. Translation gives CSAARAETQYF.

This clonotype was recorded many times. CDR3 region: CASSFISQPQHF. CDR3 coding DNA: TGTGCCAGCAGTTTTATCAGTCAGCCCCAGCATTTT. This chain joins TRBV28 and TRBJ1-5; D not resolved. The CDR3 totals 12 residues. Germline V gene sequence: CDR1 MDHEN, CDR2 SYDVKM. The V end was cut by 3 bases, the J end by 6 bases, with 6 bases between.

Of note for this clonotype: This may be a read error, as it is one base from a much larger clone. The chain recombines TRBV7-2 with TRBJ2-3; 9 bases fit TRBD2. The CDR3 length is 17 residues. Germline V CDR1 and CDR2: SGHTA, FQGNSA. Written as DNA, the CDR3 is TGTGCCAGCAGCGCCCCGACTAGCGGCGTTCGCACAGATACGCGGTATTTT. It yields the protein CASSAPTSGVRTDTRYF.

Regarding this clonotype: A read error may account for a junction end that differs from germline. The V and J genes are TRBV7-9 and TRBJ2-1, with unresolved D. This CDR3 has 13 residues. Germline V gene sequence: CDR1 SEHNR, CDR2 FQNEAQ (reference sequence). The CDR3 coding sequence is TGTGCCGGCAGCTTAGGCCAAAACAATGAGCAGTTCTTC. It yields the protein CAGSLGQNNEQFF.

A note on this clonotype: Being one base from a much bigger clone, this may be a read error. The V gene is TRBV27, the J gene TRBJ2-1, with 7 bases matching TRBD2. The CDR3 has 15 amino acids. In germline, CDR1 is MNHEY, CDR2 SMNVEV (reference sequence). The CDR3 loop is CAGSLGGGVYNEQFF. Written as DNA, the CDR3 is TGTGCCGGCAGTTTAGGCGGGGGAGTCTACAATGAGCAGTTCTTC.

This clonotype was observed many times. The V and J genes are TRBV7-2 and TRBJ2-1; D is unclear. The germline gives CDR1 SGHTA, CDR2 FQGNSA. This CDR3 has 14 amino acids. V lost 4 bases to trimming and J lost 2 bases, with 9 bases between them. The CDR3 region is CASSYELAYNEQFF. CDR3 DNA sequence: TGTGCCAGCAGCTACGAACTTGCCTACAATGAGCAGTTCTTC.

This clonotype showed up many times. The V and J genes are TRBV20-1 and TRBJ2-1; D perhaps matches TRBD1 (6 bases). Germline CDR1 reads DFQATT; CDR2 reads SNEGSKA (reference sequence). Trimming pared 6 bases from V and 8 bases from J, leaving 23 bases between. The CDR3 has 15 amino acids. CDR3 sequence (DNA): TGCAGTGCAGGGGAAGGGGGTACCGCCATCGATGAGCAGTTCTTC. This codes for CSAGEGGTAIDEQFF.

This clonotype was observed at least ten times. This rearrangement joins TRBV2 to TRBJ2-5; TRBD2 is a possible D gene (5 bases). Germline loops: CDR1 SNHLY, CDR2 FYNNEI. V was shortened by 7 bases and J by 4 bases, with 7 bases between the two germline ends. The CDR3 extends over 11 amino acids. Here the CDR3 DNA reads TGTGCCAGCACCCGGGGAGAGACCCAGTACTTC. It yields the protein CASTRGETQYF.

On this clonotype itself: A clone one base away is much larger, so this may be a read error. The rearrangement uses TRBV9 and TRBJ2-5; D is unresolved. The CDR3 runs to 13 residues. CDR1 is SGDLS, CDR2 YYNGEE, per germline. This CDR3 reads CASNVALQETQYF. For the CDR3, the DNA is TGTGCCAGCAACGTAGCTTTACAAGAGACCCAGTACTTC.

The chain has TRBV5-4 and TRBJ2-1; possibly TRBD1 for D (6 bases). This CDR3 region has 13 residues. Germline V gene sequence: CDR1 SGHNT, CDR2 YYREEE (reference sequence). The V gene lost 0 bases and the J gene lost 9 bases, with 10 bases spanning the gap. The CDR3 loop reads CASSLDRVGEQFF. CDR3 in DNA: TGTGCCAGCAGCTTGGACAGGGTAGGTGAGCAGTTCTTC.

Notes on this clonotype: A read error may explain this, as a much larger clone is one base away. The J gene is TRBJ2-7, the V gene TRBV7-6, with D perhaps matching TRBD2 (6 bases). With 5 bases removed from V and 2 bases from J, the gap between germline ends came to 22 bases. Per germline, CDR1 SGHVS and CDR2 FNYEAQ. The CDR3 covers 17 residues. In DNA form, the CDR3 reads TGTGCCAGCAGCCCGCAGGCTAGCGAGAGGAATCCCTACGAGCAGTACTTC. Encoded protein: CASSPQASERNPYEQYF.

In regard to this clonotype: This sequence may be a read error, since a much larger clone differs from it by one base. The gene calls are TRBV12-3 or TRBV12-4 and TRBJ2-3; D is unresolved. This CDR3 has 14 residues. CDR3 in amino acids: CVSSLLGITDTQYF. CDR3 DNA sequence: TGTGTCAGCAGTTTGTTGGGAATCACAGATACGCAGTATTTT.

In its sample, this clonotype was seen many times. The rearrangement uses TRBV20-1 and TRBJ1-2, with D hard to call. The CDR3 has 13 residues. V lost 6 bases to trimming and J lost 4 bases, with 15 bases between them. Germline V lookup: CDR1 DFQATT, CDR2 SNEGSKA (reference sequence). The CDR3 DNA follows: TGCAGTGCCAAGAAAGGGTTATCCTATGGCTACACCTTC. Protein sequence: CSAKKGLSYGYTF.

This clonotype was seen at least ten times. The chain is built from TRBV12-3 or TRBV12-4 and TRBJ2-7; D call uncertain. The CDR3 extends over 12 amino acids. With 2 bases removed from V and 5 bases from J, the gap between germline ends came to 7 bases. CDR3 nucleotides: TGTGCCAGCAGTTTAAACCGGGACGAGCAGTACTTC. Its translation is CASSLNRDEQYF.

Turning to this clonotype: With a much larger clone just one base away, this may be a read error. This rearrangement joins TRBV12-3 or TRBV12-4 to TRBJ2-3, with a possible D match to TRBD2 (5 bases). The CDR3 has 13 residues. DNA of the CDR3: TGTGCCAGCAGTCTACTAGGAACAGATGCGCAGTATTTT. The encoded protein is CASSLLGTDAQYF.

This clonotype is a singleton in its sample. Given a much more abundant clone one base away, this may be a read error. The chain is built from TRBV9 and TRBJ2-1, with TRBD2 matching over 9 bases. CDR3 length equals 15 residues. The germline V gene encodes CDR1 SGDLS and CDR2 YYNGEE. CDR3 bases: TGTGCCAGCAGCGTAGTGACTAGCGGATACAATAAGCAGTTCTTC. As protein: CASSVVTSGYNKQFF.

In this sample, this clonotype turned up many times. CDR3 nucleotide sequence: TGCGCCAGCAGACGAACCTCAGGGACAGATACGCAGTATTTT. This sequence encodes CASRRTSGTDTQYF. The rearrangement uses TRBV5-1 and TRBJ2-3; possibly TRBD1 for D (5 bases). The CDR3 has 14 residues. The germline V and J ends were trimmed by 5 bases and 3 bases, with 13 bases remaining between them. Germline V gene data show CDR1 as SGHRS and CDR2 as YFSETQ. Supplemented by reference TRBV5-1 and TRBJ2-3, the full variable domain reads KAGVTQTPRYLIKTRGQQVTLSCSPISGHRSVSWYQQTPGQGLQFLFEYFSETQRNKGNFPGRFSGRQFSNSRSEMNVSTLELGDSALYLCASRRTSGTDTQYFGPGTRLTVL.

CDR3 coding DNA: TGTGCCACCAGCGTACGACAGGGGGGGGGAAACATTCAGTACTTC. It codes for CATSVRQGGGNIQYF. V gene TRBV15 combines with J gene TRBJ2-4, with 9 bases aligning to TRBD1. The junction had 8 bases not matched to a gene; V was cut back by 5 bases and J by 6 bases. The CDR3 runs to 15 residues. Germline CDR1 LNHNV, CDR2 YYDKDF (reference sequence). The whole variable domain, remainder taken from reference TRBV15 and TRBJ2-4, is DAMVIQNPRYQVTQFGKPVTLSCSQTLNHNVMYWYQQKSSQAPKLLFHYYDKDFNNEADTPDNFQSRRPNTSFCFLDIRSPGLGDTAMYLCATSVRQGGGNIQYFGAGTRLSVL.